The 29 T cell receptor beta chains below were found in one sample sequenced in a study of T-cell reconstitution after alpha-beta-depleted transplantation in children. For TCRbeta, the library was prepared with unique molecular identifiers. Using its own MiXCR run on the PCR reads, TCRdb lists one record per CDR3 protein. The table records some 840,000 distinct CDR3 sequences, about 15% of them present only once. Sample: PBMCs, mostly from graft donor cells, taken 360 days after TCRalphabeta/CD19-depleted stem cell transplant. These receptors all come from a male patient between 10 and 17 years old who had a stem cell transplant for acute lymphoblastic leukemia, so the T cells may come from the graft donor.

This clonotype was seen repeatedly, ten times or more. The CDR3 DNA reads TGTGCCAGCACCCTAACGCCCCGTAGCGGGAGCTCCTACAATGAGCAGTTCTTC. Translation: CASTLTPRSGSSYNEQFF. This sequence joins TRBV11-1 and TRBJ2-1, with 9 bases fitting TRBD2. From germline, CDR1 is SGHAT and CDR2 FQDESV (reference sequence). The trim removed 7 bases at V and 0 bases at J, leaving 13 bases unmatched. The CDR3 sequence is 18 residues long.

The rearrangement links TRBV5-1 to TRBJ1-6; 7 bases align to TRBD1. The CDR3 contains 15 residues. J lost 10 bases, V lost 6 bases, and 13 bases had no gene match. Germline V gene data show CDR1 as SGHRS and CDR2 as YFSETQ. The CDR3 here is CASTHQGQHESPLHF. The CDR3 DNA sequence: TGCGCCAGCACCCACCAGGGACAGCATGAATCACCCCTCCACTTT.

The chain uses TRBV5-1 and TRBJ2-1; perhaps TRBD1 as D (6 bases). This CDR3 has 15 residues. V lost 6 bases and J 7 bases, leaving 20 bases between the germline ends. Per the germline V gene, CDR1 is SGHRS and CDR2 is YFSETQ. The DNA of the CDR3 is TGCGCCAGCACCCTGACAGGCCGGACGGGGAATGAGCAGTTCTTC. Its protein is CASTLTGRTGNEQFF. The variable domain in full, with the rest retrieved from reference TRBV5-1 and TRBJ2-1, is KAGVTQTPRYLIKTRGQQVTLSCSPISGHRSVSWYQQTPGQGLQFLFEYFSETQRNKGNFPGRFSGRQFSNSRSEMNVSTLELGDSALYLCASTLTGRTGNEQFFGPGTRLTVL.

This clonotype was picked up many times. This chain connects TRBV7-8 to TRBJ2-1; maybe TRBD2 (6 bases). This CDR3 region has 13 residues. V was shortened by 0 bases and J by 9 bases, with 9 bases between the two germline ends. CDR1 and CDR2 (germline): SGHVS, FQNEAQ. In DNA form, the CDR3 reads TGTGCCAGCAGCTTAGCCCGGGAGAGTGAGCAGTTCTTC. It is translated as CASSLARESEQFF.

J is TRBJ2-5 and V is TRBV12-3 or TRBV12-4; 7 bases fit TRBD2. After removal of 5 bases from V and 2 bases from J, the junction contained 8 bases not matched to a gene. CDR3 length: 15 amino acids. The CDR3 nucleotides read TGTGCCAGCAGTCATGGGGGGGTGGTGCAAGAGACCCAGTACTTC. Amino acids: CASSHGGVVQETQYF.

The chain employs TRBV7-8 and TRBJ1-2; TRBD1 might be the D (5 bases). Per germline, CDR1 SGHVS and CDR2 FQNEAQ. There are 13 residues in the CDR3. Trimming stripped 4 bases from V and 3 bases from J, with 9 bases between. The CDR3 protein is CASSSPGYYGYTF. DNA for the CDR3: TGTGCCAGCAGCTCTCCAGGGTACTATGGCTACACCTTC.

The V and J genes are TRBV6-2 or TRBV6-3 and TRBJ1-5; weak D call: TRBD1 (5 bases). The CDR3 is 12 amino acids. Trimming took 6 bases from V and 7 from J, leaving 10 bases between them. The germline V gene encodes CDR1 MNHEY and CDR2 SVGEGT. CDR3 in amino acids: CASSQDIQPQHF. For the CDR3, the DNA is TGTGCCAGCAGCCAGGACATCCAGCCCCAGCATTTT.

This clonotype has just a few counts. The chain uses TRBV7-9 and TRBJ2-5, with a tentative D call TRBD1 (6 bases). V was cut by 1 base and J by 4 bases, with 10 bases left in between. The CDR3 has 14 amino acids. Germline loops: CDR1 SEHNR, CDR2 FQNEAQ (reference sequence). CDR3 DNA sequence: TGTGCCAGCAGCTTAGGTACAGGGCCAGAGACCCAGTACTTC. It is translated as CASSLGTGPETQYF. The full variable domain, its missing parts supplied by reference TRBV7-9 and TRBJ2-5, is DTGVSQNPRHKITKRGQNVTFRCDPISEHNRLYWYRQTLGQGPEFLTYFQNEAQLEKSRLLSDRFSAERPKGSFSTLEIQRTEQGDSAMYLCASSLGTGPETQYFGPGTRLLVL.

This sequence joins TRBV7-6 and TRBJ2-2, with 12 bases identical to TRBD2. CDR3 length equals 17 residues. The junction had 8 bases not matched to a gene; V was cut back by 5 bases and J by 4 bases. The V gene's germline CDR1 is SGHVS and CDR2 FNYEAQ. The CDR3 DNA reads as TGTGCCAGCAGCCTACCCTCGGGACTAGCGGGCACCGGGGAGCTGTTTTTT. Residues: CASSLPSGLAGTGELFF.

This clonotype was found a few times. The V call is TRBV5-1, the J call TRBJ2-3; perhaps TRBD2 as D (5 bases). This CDR3 is built from 15 residues. V was cut by 0 bases and J by 6 bases, with 14 bases left in between. CDR1 and CDR2 (germline): SGHRS, YFSETQ. The CDR3 reads CASSLDGLPEDTQYF. In DNA form, the CDR3 reads TGCGCCAGCAGCTTGGACGGACTTCCTGAGGATACGCAGTATTTT.

In its sample, this clonotype was seen many times. J is TRBJ2-1 and V is TRBV18, with 14 bases that match TRBD2. V was clipped by 4 bases and J by 4 bases; unmatched bases: 3. Germline V CDR1 and CDR2: KGHSH, LQKENI. The CDR3 contains 16 residues. CDR3 sequence reads: CASSQRTSGRYNEQFF. CDR3 nucleotide sequence: TGTGCCAGCTCACAACGGACTAGCGGGAGGTACAATGAGCAGTTCTTC.

The chain joins TRBV4-2 to TRBJ2-1, with 7 bases matching TRBD2. There are 16 residues in the CDR3. Per the germline V gene, CDR1 is LGHNA and CDR2 is YNFKEQ. V was pared by 0 bases and J by 3 bases, with 5 bases of the junction left unmatched. The CDR3 sequence is CASSQDERDGYNEQFF. In DNA form, the CDR3 reads TGTGCCAGCAGCCAAGATGAGCGGGATGGCTACAATGAGCAGTTCTTC.

V and J are TRBV5-1 and TRBJ2-7; TRBD2 matches at 8 bases. The length of the CDR3 is 13 residues. With V trimmed by 3 bases and J by 4 bases, 3 bases remained unmatched. In germline, CDR1 is SGHRS, CDR2 YFSETQ. The chain's CDR3 is CASSSQRGYEQYF. CDR3 coding DNA: TGCGCCAGCAGCTCTCAGCGGGGGTACGAGCAGTACTTC.

This clonotype was found a few times. This chain connects TRBV5-1 to TRBJ2-1; tentatively, D is TRBD1 (5 bases). CDR1 SGHRS and CDR2 YFSETQ come from the germline V gene. V was trimmed by 5 bases and J by 0 bases, leaving 15 bases between them. This CDR3 region has 16 residues. The CDR3 loop is CASRGLAGYSYNEQFF. The CDR3 coding sequence is TGCGCCAGCAGGGGGCTGGCAGGGTACTCCTACAATGAGCAGTTCTTC.

This chain links TRBV7-2 with TRBJ1-1; a weak D match, TRBD1 (6 bases). V was pared by 4 bases and J by 3 bases, with 15 bases between. CDR3 length: 15 residues. Germline V lookup: CDR1 SGHTA, CDR2 FQGNSA. The CDR3 here is CASSYRQRGDTEAFF. For the CDR3, the DNA is TGTGCCAGCAGCTACCGGCAGAGGGGGGACACTGAAGCTTTCTTT.

J is TRBJ1-2 and V is TRBV5-1; D gene uncertain. This CDR3 has 14 residues. V was cut by 0 bases and J by 4 bases, with 10 bases left in between. The germline V gene has CDR1 SGHRS and CDR2 YFSETQ. CDR3 amino acids: CASSLGTQLYGYTF. CDR3 DNA: TGCGCCAGCAGCTTGGGTACGCAGCTCTATGGCTACACCTTC.

This clonotype was seen a few times. This rearrangement joins TRBV29-1 to TRBJ2-2; 7 bases fit TRBD1. The trim removed 5 bases at V and 1 base at J, leaving 4 bases unmatched. Per germline, CDR1 SQVTM and CDR2 ANQGSEA. The CDR3 runs 14 residues. CDR3 sequence (DNA): TGCAGCGTTACCGGGACAGTGAACACCGGGGAGCTGTTTTTT. It is translated as CSVTGTVNTGELFF.

V and J are TRBV12-3 or TRBV12-4 and TRBJ2-1, with no clear D. Trimming removed 5 bases at V and 7 bases at J, with 6 bases between. The CDR3 is made up of 11 amino acids. The CDR3 nucleotides are TGTGCCAGCAGTGAATGGAATGAGCAGTTCTTC. It translates to CASSEWNEQFF.

The rearrangement joins TRBV10-3 to TRBJ2-7, with D unclear. Germline V gives CDR1 ENHRY, CDR2 SYGVKD. This CDR3 contains 13 residues. V was shortened by 6 bases and J by 6 bases, with 15 bases between the two germline ends. The chain's CDR3 is CAIRAPKGLEQYF. CDR3 DNA: TGTGCCATCAGAGCCCCGAAAGGCCTCGAGCAGTACTTC.

This clonotype was seen a handful of times. V is TRBV11-2 and J is TRBJ2-1; 9 bases are a match to TRBD2. The J segment lost 9 bases and the V segment lost 7 bases, leaving 13 bases of the junction unmatched. In germline, CDR1 is SGHAT, CDR2 FQNNGV. The CDR3 covers 15 residues. The CDR3 bases are TGTGCCAGCAATTTCGTGGCGGGAGGGCCCGGTGAGCAGTTCTTC. Its translation: CASNFVAGGPGEQFF.

The rearrangement uses TRBV21-1 and TRBJ1-2; the DNA was not used to check the table's D call, TRBD1. TRBV21-1 is a pseudogene. The CDR3 extends over 12 amino acids. CDR3 in amino acids: CAAPPRGYGYTF. The CDR3 nucleotides are TGTGCCGCGCCTCCGAGGGGCTATGGCTACACCTTC.

This clonotype showed up many times. The gene calls are TRBV2 and TRBJ2-1, with D possibly being TRBD2 (6 bases). The V and J ends lost 8 bases and 5 bases respectively, with 16 bases between them. The CDR3 length is 14 residues. Germline CDR1 SNHLY, CDR2 FYNNEI. The DNA of the CDR3 is TGTGCCAGCGTACTCCGGGAGACCGACAATGAGCAGTTCTTC. This sequence encodes CASVLRETDNEQFF. Looking up the rest from reference TRBV2 and TRBJ2-1 gives the full variable domain: EPEVTQTPSHQVTQMGQEVILRCVPISNHLYFYWYRQILGQKVEFLVSFYNNEISEKSEIFDDQFSVERPDGSNFTLKIRSTKLEDSAMYFCASVLRETDNEQFFGPGTRLTVL.

This clonotype was seen only a few times. The chain joins TRBV9 to TRBJ2-1; 9 nucleotides line up with TRBD1. The CDR3 contains 16 residues. Trimming removed 5 bases from V and 4 bases from J; junction bases left unmatched: 10. Germline-derived CDR1 and CDR2 are SGDLS and YYNGEE. CDR3 protein: CASRATGGGGYNEQFF. The DNA for the CDR3 is TGTGCCAGCAGGGCCACAGGGGGCGGTGGTTACAATGAGCAGTTCTTC.

Only one count was recorded for this clonotype. The chain carries TRBV20-1 and TRBJ2-1; D is undetermined. The CDR3 runs to 16 residues. Germline lookup yields CDR1 DFQATT and CDR2 SNEGSKA (reference sequence). Trimming took off 0 bases at V and 3 bases at J, with 15 bases between the two ends. CDR3 bases: TGCAGTGCTAGAGATCTGGGCATCCTAGGCTACAATGAGCAGTTCTTC. Protein sequence: CSARDLGILGYNEQFF.

This clonotype came up a few times. The chain recombines TRBV7-3 with TRBJ2-2; D is uncertain. From germline, CDR1 is SGHTA and CDR2 FQGTGA. The CDR3 runs to 14 residues. Trimming stripped 4 bases from V and 7 bases from J, with 13 bases between. CDR3 sequence reads: CASSSHIKGGELFF. Written as DNA, the CDR3 is TGTGCCAGCAGCTCGCACATTAAAGGCGGGGAGCTGTTTTTT.

The chain carries TRBV10-3 and TRBJ2-3, with 12 bases aligning to TRBD2. V dropped 6 bases and J dropped 4; count of bases not matched to a gene: 14. This CDR3 has 18 amino acids. Germline V gene data show CDR1 as ENHRY and CDR2 as SYGVKD. CDR3 DNA sequence: TGTGCCATCAGGGGGCGACTAGCGGGAGTACTCGGGGCAGATACGCAGTATTTT. Protein sequence: CAIRGRLAGVLGADTQYF.

This clonotype has a count of ten or more. The chain uses TRBV20-1 and TRBJ2-1; either TRBD1 or TRBD2 may fit D (5 bases each). With 3 bases removed from V and 4 bases from J, the gap between germline ends came to 16 bases. Germline V gene data show CDR1 as DFQATT and CDR2 as SNEGSKA (reference sequence). The CDR3 is 15 amino acids. The CDR3 is CSARRGVSTYNEQFF. The DNA of the CDR3 is TGCAGTGCTAGGAGGGGTGTTAGCACGTACAATGAGCAGTTCTTC.

The chain combines TRBV4-2 with TRBJ1-2; D not resolved. Germline CDR1 and CDR2: LGHNA and YNFKEQ. The CDR3 loop spans 15 amino acids. Between the trimmed V and J ends, which lost 1 base and 5 bases, there was a span of 14 bases. This CDR3 is CASSQVKMFIYGYTF. In DNA form, the CDR3 reads TGTGCCAGCAGCCAAGTTAAGATGTTCATATATGGCTACACCTTC.

The genes are TRBV7-9 and TRBJ1-6; D is unresolved. The V gene's germline CDR1 is SEHNR and CDR2 FQNEAQ (reference sequence). Trimming cost V 6 bases and J 7 bases, with 13 bases left between them. The CDR3 is 14 residues long. The CDR3 nucleotides read TGTGCCAGCAGGGTTGGGGTCGGAAATTCACCCCTCCACTTT. As protein: CASRVGVGNSPLHF.